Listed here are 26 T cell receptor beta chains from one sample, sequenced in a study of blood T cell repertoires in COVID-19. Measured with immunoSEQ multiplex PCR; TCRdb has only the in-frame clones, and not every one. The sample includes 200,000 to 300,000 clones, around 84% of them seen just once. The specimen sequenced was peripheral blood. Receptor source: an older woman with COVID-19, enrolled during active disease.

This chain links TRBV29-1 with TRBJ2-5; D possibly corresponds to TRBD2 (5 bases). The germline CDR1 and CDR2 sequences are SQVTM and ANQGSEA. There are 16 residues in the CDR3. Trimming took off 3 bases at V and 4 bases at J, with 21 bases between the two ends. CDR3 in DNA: TGCAGCGTTGAGTTTGGTAGTCTCGGGCTAGCAGAGACCCAGTACTTC. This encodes CSVEFGSLGLAETQYF.

CDR3 amino acids: CASSLDLLSSYNEQFF. Written as DNA, the CDR3 is TGTGCCAGCAGCTTGGATCTCTTGAGCTCCTACAATGAGCAGTTCTTC. This chain joins TRBV5-5 and TRBJ2-1; D not resolved. The CDR3 has 16 residues. Looked up from germline, CDR1 is SGHKS and CDR2 is YYEKEE (reference sequence). V was trimmed by 0 bases and J by 0 bases, leaving 10 bases between them.

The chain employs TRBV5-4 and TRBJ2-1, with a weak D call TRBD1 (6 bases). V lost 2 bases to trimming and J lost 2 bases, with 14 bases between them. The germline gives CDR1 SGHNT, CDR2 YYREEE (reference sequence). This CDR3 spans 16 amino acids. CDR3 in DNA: TGTGCCAGCAGCTTTGGAGCCGGGACAACCTACAATGAGCAGTTCTTC. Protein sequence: CASSFGAGTTYNEQFF. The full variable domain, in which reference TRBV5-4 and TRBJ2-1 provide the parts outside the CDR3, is ETGVTQSPTHLIKTRGQQVTLRCSSQSGHNTVSWYQQALGQGPQFIFQYYREEENGRGNFPPRFSGLQFPNYSSELNVNALELDDSALYLCASSFGAGTTYNEQFFGPGTRLTVL.

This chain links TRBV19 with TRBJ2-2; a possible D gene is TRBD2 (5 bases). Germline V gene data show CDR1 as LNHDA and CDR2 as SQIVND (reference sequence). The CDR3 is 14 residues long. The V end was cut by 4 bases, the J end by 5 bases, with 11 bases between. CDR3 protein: CASSTRSGTGELFF. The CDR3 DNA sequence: TGTGCCAGTAGTACCCGGTCGGGGACCGGGGAGCTGTTTTTT.

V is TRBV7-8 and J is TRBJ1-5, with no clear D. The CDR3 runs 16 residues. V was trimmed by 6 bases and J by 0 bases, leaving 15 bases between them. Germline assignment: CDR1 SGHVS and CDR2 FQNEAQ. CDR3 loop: CASSSSGGNSNQPQHF. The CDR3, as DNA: TGTGCCAGCAGTTCCTCGGGAGGGAATAGCAATCAGCCCCAGCATTTT.

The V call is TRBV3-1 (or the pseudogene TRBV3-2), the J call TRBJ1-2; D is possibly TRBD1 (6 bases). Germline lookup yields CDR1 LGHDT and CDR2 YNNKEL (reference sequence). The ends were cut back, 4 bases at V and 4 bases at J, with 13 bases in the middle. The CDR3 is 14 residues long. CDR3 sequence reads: CASSPSTGSYGYTF. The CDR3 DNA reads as TGTGCCAGCAGCCCCTCGACAGGAAGCTATGGCTACACCTTC.

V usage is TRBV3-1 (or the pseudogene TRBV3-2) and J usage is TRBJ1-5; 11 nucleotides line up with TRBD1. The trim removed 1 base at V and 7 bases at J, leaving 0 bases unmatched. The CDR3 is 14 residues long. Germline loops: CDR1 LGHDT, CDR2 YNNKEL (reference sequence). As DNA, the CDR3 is TGTGCCAGCAGCCAAGGGACAGGGGGCCAGCCCCAGCATTTT. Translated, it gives CASSQGTGGQPQHF.

CDR3 bases: TGTGCCAGCAGTTTGAGGGGGCTAGCGGGAGTGGGTACCTACAATGAGCAGTTCTTC. Amino acids: CASSLRGLAGVGTYNEQFF. The J gene is TRBJ2-1, the V gene TRBV27; the match to TRBD2 covers 10 bases. The CDR3 extends over 19 amino acids. Germline lookup yields CDR1 MNHEY and CDR2 SMNVEV (reference sequence). The V and J ends lost 3 bases and 2 bases, in that order; junction bases with no gene match: 13.

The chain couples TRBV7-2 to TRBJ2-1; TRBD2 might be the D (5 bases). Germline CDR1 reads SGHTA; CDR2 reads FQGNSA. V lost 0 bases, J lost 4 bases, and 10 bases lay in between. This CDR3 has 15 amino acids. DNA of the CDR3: TGTGCCAGCAGCTTAGCGGGAGTGGTTTACAATGAGCAGTTCTTC. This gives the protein CASSLAGVVYNEQFF.

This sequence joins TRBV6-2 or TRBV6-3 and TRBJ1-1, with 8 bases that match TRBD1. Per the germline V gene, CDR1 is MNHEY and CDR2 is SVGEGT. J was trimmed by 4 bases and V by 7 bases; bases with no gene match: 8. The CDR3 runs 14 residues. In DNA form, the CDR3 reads TGTGCCAGCACCCCGACAGGGGCTGGCACTGAAGCTTTCTTT. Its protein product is CASTPTGAGTEAFF.

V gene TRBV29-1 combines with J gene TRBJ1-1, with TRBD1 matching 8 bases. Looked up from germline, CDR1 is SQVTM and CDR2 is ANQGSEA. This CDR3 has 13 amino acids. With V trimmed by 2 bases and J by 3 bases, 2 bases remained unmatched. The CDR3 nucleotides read TGCAGCGTTGAAACAGGGGGGGACACTGAAGCTTTCTTT. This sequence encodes CSVETGGDTEAFF.

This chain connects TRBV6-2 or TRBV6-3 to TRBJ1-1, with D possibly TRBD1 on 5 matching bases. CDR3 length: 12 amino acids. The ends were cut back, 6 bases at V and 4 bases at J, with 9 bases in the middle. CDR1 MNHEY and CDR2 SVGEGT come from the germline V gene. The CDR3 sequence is CASSRGGTEAFF. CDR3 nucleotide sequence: TGTGCCAGCAGCCGCGGGGGCACTGAAGCTTTCTTT.

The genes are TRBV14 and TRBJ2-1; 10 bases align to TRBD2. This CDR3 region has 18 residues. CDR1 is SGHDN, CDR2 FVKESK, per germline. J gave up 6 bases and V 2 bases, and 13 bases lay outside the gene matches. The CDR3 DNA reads TGTGCCAGCAGCCAAAGGGCCTTTCTAGCGGGAGAAACCAATGAGCAGTTCTTC. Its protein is CASSQRAFLAGETNEQFF.

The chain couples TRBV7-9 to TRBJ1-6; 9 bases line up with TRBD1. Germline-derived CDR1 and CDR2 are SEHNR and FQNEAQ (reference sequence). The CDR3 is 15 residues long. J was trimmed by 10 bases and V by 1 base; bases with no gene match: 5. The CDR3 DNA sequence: TGTGCCAGCAGCTTAGGGACAGGGGTAGGATCACCCCTCCACTTT. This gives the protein CASSLGTGVGSPLHF.

Written as DNA, the CDR3 is TGTGCCAGCAGCTCCACAGGGACAGATACGCAGTATTTT. Encoded protein: CASSSTGTDTQYF. The chain recombines TRBV5-4 with TRBJ2-3; TRBD1 is a possible D gene (6 bases). The V gene's germline CDR1 is SGHNT and CDR2 YYREEE (reference sequence). The germline V and J ends were trimmed by 3 bases and 3 bases, with 8 bases remaining between them. The CDR3 contains 13 residues.

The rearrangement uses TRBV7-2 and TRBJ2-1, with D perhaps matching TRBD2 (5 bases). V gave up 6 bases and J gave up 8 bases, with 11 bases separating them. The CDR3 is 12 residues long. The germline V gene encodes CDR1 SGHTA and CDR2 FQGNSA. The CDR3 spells CASRPSADEQFF. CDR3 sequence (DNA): TGTGCCAGCAGGCCGTCAGCGGATGAGCAGTTCTTC.

The CDR3 sequence is CASSRDSTNTEAFF. Written as DNA, the CDR3 is TGTGCCAGTAGTCGGGATTCGACGAACACTGAAGCTTTCTTT. The V and J genes are TRBV19 and TRBJ1-1; D gene uncertain. Trimming removed 5 bases from V and 1 base from J, with 11 bases in between. The CDR3 consists of 14 residues. CDR1 and CDR2 (germline): LNHDA, SQIVND (reference sequence).

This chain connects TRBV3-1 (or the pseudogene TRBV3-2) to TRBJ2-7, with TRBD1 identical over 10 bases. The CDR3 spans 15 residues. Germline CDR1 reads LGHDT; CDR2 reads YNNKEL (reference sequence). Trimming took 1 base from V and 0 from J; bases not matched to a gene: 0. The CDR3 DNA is TGTGCCAGCAGCCAAGGGACAGGGGGCTCCTACGAGCAGTACTTC. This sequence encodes CASSQGTGGSYEQYF.

CDR3 in DNA: TGCGCCAGCAGCTCGACGACAGAGGGCTACACCTTC. Encoded protein: CASSSTTEGYTF. The chain carries TRBV5-1 and TRBJ1-2; D possibly corresponds to TRBD1 (5 bases). The CDR3 runs to 12 residues. Trimming removed 3 bases at V and 8 bases at J, with 11 bases between. CDR1 and CDR2 (germline): SGHRS, YFSETQ. The entire variable domain, with the rest obtained from reference TRBV5-1 and TRBJ1-2, is as follows: KAGVTQTPRYLIKTRGQQVTLSCSPISGHRSVSWYQQTPGQGLQFLFEYFSETQRNKGNFPGRFSGRQFSNSRSEMNVSTLELGDSALYLCASSSTTEGYTFGSGTRLTVV.

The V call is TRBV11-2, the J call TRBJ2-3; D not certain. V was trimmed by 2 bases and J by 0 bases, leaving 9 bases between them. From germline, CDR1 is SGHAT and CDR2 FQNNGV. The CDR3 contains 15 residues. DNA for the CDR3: TGTGCCAGCAGCTTAAGCCCAGCGAGCACAGATACGCAGTATTTT. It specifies CASSLSPASTDTQYF. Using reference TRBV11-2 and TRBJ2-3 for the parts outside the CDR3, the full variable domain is EAGVAQSPRYKIIEKRQSVAFWCNPISGHATLYWYQQILGQGPKLLIQFQNNGVVDDSQLPKDRFSAERLKGVDSTLKIQPAKLEDSAVYLCASSLSPASTDTQYFGPGTRLTVL.

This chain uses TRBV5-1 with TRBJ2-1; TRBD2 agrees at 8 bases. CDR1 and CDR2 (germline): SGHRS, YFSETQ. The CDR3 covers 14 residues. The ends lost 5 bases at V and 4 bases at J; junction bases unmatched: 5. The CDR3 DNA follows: TGCGCCAGCAGGGAGGGACTAGTTTACAATGAGCAGTTCTTC. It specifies CASREGLVYNEQFF.

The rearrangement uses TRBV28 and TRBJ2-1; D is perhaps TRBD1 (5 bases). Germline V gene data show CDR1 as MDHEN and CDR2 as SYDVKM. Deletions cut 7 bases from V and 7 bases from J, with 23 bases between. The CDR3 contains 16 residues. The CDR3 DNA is TGTGCCAGCAAACTTCAGGGATTGGGATTGATGAATGAGCAGTTCTTC. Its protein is CASKLQGLGLMNEQFF.

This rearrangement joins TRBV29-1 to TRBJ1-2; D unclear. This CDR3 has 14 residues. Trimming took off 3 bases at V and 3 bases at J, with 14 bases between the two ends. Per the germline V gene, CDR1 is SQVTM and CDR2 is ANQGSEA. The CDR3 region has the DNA TGCAGCGTTGAGCTACCAGTTGGAGACTATGGCTACACCTTC. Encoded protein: CSVELPVGDYGYTF.

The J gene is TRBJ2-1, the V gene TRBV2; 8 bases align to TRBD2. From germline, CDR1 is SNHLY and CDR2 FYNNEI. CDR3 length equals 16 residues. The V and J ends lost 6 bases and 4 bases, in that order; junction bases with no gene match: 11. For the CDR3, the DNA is TGTGCCAGCAGCCATGGTCTAGCGGGTTTATACAATGAGCAGTTCTTC. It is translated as CASSHGLAGLYNEQFF.

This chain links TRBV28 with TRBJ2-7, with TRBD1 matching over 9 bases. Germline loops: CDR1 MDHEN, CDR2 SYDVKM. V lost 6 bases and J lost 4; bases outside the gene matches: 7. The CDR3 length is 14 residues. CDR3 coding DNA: TGTGCCAGCAGAGGAAACAGGGGGCGGTACGAGCAGTACTTC. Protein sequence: CASRGNRGRYEQYF. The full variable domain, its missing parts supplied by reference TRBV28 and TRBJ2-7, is DVKVTQSSRYLVKRTGEKVFLECVQDMDHENMFWYRQDPGLGLRLIYFSYDVKMKEKGDIPEGYSVSREKKERFSLILESASTNQTSMYLCASRGNRGRYEQYFGPGTRLTVT.

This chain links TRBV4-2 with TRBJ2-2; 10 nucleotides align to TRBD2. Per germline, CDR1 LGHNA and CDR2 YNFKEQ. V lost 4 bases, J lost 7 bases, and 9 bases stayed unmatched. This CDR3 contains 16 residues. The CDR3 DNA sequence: TGTGCCAGCAGCCCCTTTCCTAGCGGGGGCGTCGGGGAGCTGTTTTTT. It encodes CASSPFPSGGVGELFF.